This T cell receptor (beta chain) originates from a study of blood T cells in healthy people across ages (dated by TCRdb to between 2014 and 2017). A note on the overall study: Template switching captured roughly one uniquely barcoded TCR beta cDNA molecule per two T cells in model experiments. To avoid experimental bias, donors of different ages were randomly spread across the sequencing lanes. Using deep sequencing normalized with unique cDNA molecular identifiers, the study measured how TCR beta repertoire diversity changes with age. The donors were split into four age groups: young (average around 16 years), middle-aged (roughly 42), aged (over 55) and long-lived (roughly 80). For two donors (one aged 18 to 29 and one aged 80 or older), the study analyzed two additional independent replicas of 1 million unique cDNA reads from the same blood draw.

Taken from cysteine to phenylalanine, the CDR3 has 15 residues. Only the CDR3 portion is preserved as DNA: 45 bases, with reading frame beginning at the first base. V loses 2 bases of germline sequence and J loses 0 bases, and the interval between the two ends is 8 bases. CDR1 and CDR2, per the germline V gene (reference sequence), are LGHDT and YNNKEL. What the research found in general, with its limitations: Compared with the aged group, the long-lived group had more naive CD4+ T cells, fewer expanded clones and increased TCR diversity, a pattern suggesting age selection. Estimates of total diversity from one million sequenced T cells were regarded as lower bounds and underestimates. Donor CMV infection status was unknown, potentially confounding age-related changes in expanded clonotypes. As age increased, observed TCR beta diversity per million T cells dropped in a roughly linear way, and a significant reduction was already evident by age about 40. The percentage of naive T cells measured by flow cytometry correlated strongly with observed TCR beta diversity. Since profiling was done on bulk unsorted PBMCs, naive and antigen-experienced compartments could not be conclusively compared.

A few counts support this clonotype. It lacks a known antigen. No quality values exist for individual bases; no much larger clone is one base distant. The approximately 41 donors, aged about 6 to 95 years, were systemically healthy Caucasian individuals from Russia. Each donor gave 8 to 10 milliliters of peripheral blood, collected into EDTA-treated Vacutainer tubes. Ficoll-Paque density-gradient centrifugation was used to isolate PBMCs, with at least 6.5 million obtained per sample. Total RNA was extracted from PBMCs with Trizol reagent, with at least 5.5 micrograms obtained per sample. The percentages of naive CD45RAhigh/CD27high T cells were determined by flow cytometry on a PBMC aliquot from every donor. The library was obtained by 5' RACE. Reads for this sample came from an Illumina HiSeq 2500. A second roughly 7 to 11 cycle PCR used a sample-barcoded 5' primer and a J-beta primer mix. A template-switch 5' adaptor carrying 12 random nucleotides introduced a unique molecular identifier onto each TCR beta cDNA molecule. Each sample yielded at least 2.5 million CDR3-containing paired-end reads. First-strand cDNA was synthesized from all RNA with the Mint cDNA synthesis kit, primed by a TRBC-specific oligonucleotide. Following uracil-DNA glycosylase treatment, all cDNA underwent a first 18-cycle PCR with the universal primers M1SS and BC2_uni_R. The source study handled its data this way. Normalization of each sample was performed by random selection of 1 million high-quality reads, each carrying a distinct molecular identifier. Instead of being binned into consensus sequences, reads with shared molecular identifiers were discarded. MiTCR, run with a Q25 quality threshold and the strictest error-elimination algorithm, handled CDR3 identification, clonotype clustering and error correction. A nonparametric unseen species model with Euler transformation was used to estimate lower-bound total TCR beta diversity. TCRdb itself trimmed the public reads at Q25 with fastp, ran MiXCR and retained productive beta chains. All rows with the same CDR3 protein become a single entry with the most common DNA and genes. These V and J calls rely on TCRdb rather than the paper's analysis. Counted in this sample were under 950,000 distinct CDR3 sequences; over 20% of them appeared once. In total, the top ten clones hold 22% of the sample.

This chain joins TRBV3-1 to TRBJ1-3; the D gene remains uncertain. Sequenced: blood. This receptor was taken from an older man in good health. The DNA sequence is TGTGCCAGCAGCCAAATCACGAGCTCTGGAAACACCATATATTTT. This yields the protein CASSQITSSGNTIYF.